Only one count was recorded for the clone carrying this T cell receptor beta chain. Being one base from a much bigger clone, this may be a read error. Researchers took RNA transcripts and amplified TCR beta CDR3 regions from them. RT-PCR with HTBI primers came first, then second-round multiplex PCR. One entry per CDR3 protein, called by TCRdb with MiXCR from the multiplex PCR reads. The top ten clones hold 2.4% of a sample with 300,000 to 450,000 distinct CDR3 sequences, roughly 17% of them seen once. Germline lookup yields CDR1 SNHLY and CDR2 FYNNEI. The CDR3 has 14 amino acids. This entry belongs to a study of Graves' ophthalmopathy and Graves' hyperthyroidism. About the research overall: Peripheral blood was gathered at first diagnosis, ahead of any treatment whatsoever.

Thyroid ultrasound, orbital computed tomography, TRAb, serum thyroxine and clinical symptoms formed the basis of diagnosis. The sample comprised peripheral blood. V usage is TRBV2 and J usage is TRBJ2-7, with D possibly TRBD2 on 6 matching bases. This clonotype originated in an adult woman with stable Graves' hyperthyroidism. CDR3 bases: TGTGCCAGCACCCCCCGAGGCGGGATTGGCGAGCAGCACTTC. Translated, it gives CASTPRGGIGEQHF. Together with reference TRBV2 and TRBJ2-7, the CDR3 gives the full variable domain: EPEVTQTPSHQVTQMGQEVILRCVPISNHLYFYWYRQILGQKVEFLVSFYNNEISEKSEIFDDQFSVERPDGSNFTLKIRSTKLEDSAMYFCASTPRGGIGEQHFGPGTRLTVT.